Shown below are 18 T cell receptor beta chains from a single sample sequenced in a study of blood T cell repertoires in COVID-19. Method: immunoSEQ multiplex PCR; TCRdb's copy keeps in-frame clones and lacks some. Of about 95,000 clones listed, around 90% are singletons. Specimen: peripheral blood. The source is a man aged 45 to 65 with COVID-19, enrolled during active disease.

The chain combines TRBV28 with TRBJ1-5; D unclear. V was pared by 4 bases and J by 6 bases, with 13 bases between. This CDR3 comprises 14 residues. The germline CDR1 and CDR2 sequences are MDHEN and SYDVKM. The CDR3 nucleotides read TGTGCCAGCAGTTATAGGCAGGCCGTTCAGCCCCAGCATTTT. As protein: CASSYRQAVQPQHF. The whole variable domain, filled in from reference TRBV28 and TRBJ1-5, reads DVKVTQSSRYLVKRTGEKVFLECVQDMDHENMFWYRQDPGLGLRLIYFSYDVKMKEKGDIPEGYSVSREKKERFSLILESASTNQTSMYLCASSYRQAVQPQHFGDGTRLSIL.

V and J are TRBV13 and TRBJ1-1, with D unresolved. CDR3 length: 13 amino acids. The V end lost 2 bases, the J end lost 5 bases, and 9 bases lay between the germline ends. Per the germline V gene, CDR1 is PRHDT and CDR2 is FYEKMQ (reference sequence). The CDR3 DNA is TGTGCCAGCAGCTTAACCGGTCCGACTGAAGCTTTCTTT. It encodes CASSLTGPTEAFF.

This clone was counted a single time. The chain is built from TRBV6-2 or TRBV6-3 and TRBJ2-5; 7 positions agree with TRBD1. The CDR3 consists of 16 residues. Germline V CDR1 and CDR2: MNHEY, SVGEGT. Trimming took 5 bases from V and 3 from J; bases not matched to a gene: 12. CDR3 nucleotide sequence: TGTGCCAGCAGTAAGCACTCCGGGACAGAAAAAGAGACCCAGTACTTC. Protein: CASSKHSGTEKETQYF.

The rearrangement joins TRBV7-2 to TRBJ1-2; D is perhaps TRBD1 (5 bases). V shed 0 bases and J shed 0 bases, with 11 bases lying between them. The germline gives CDR1 SGHTA, CDR2 FQGNSA. The CDR3 is 16 amino acids. Written as DNA, the CDR3 is TGTGCCAGCAGCTTAGCTCCCAGGGAAGCTAACTATGGCTACACCTTC. This gives the protein CASSLAPREANYGYTF.

CDR3 sequence reads: CASSDPLAGGKGTDTQYF. CDR3 bases: TGTGCCAGCAGCGACCCTCTAGCGGGGGGGAAAGGCACAGATACGCAGTATTTT. The chain uses TRBV9 and TRBJ2-3; TRBD2 matches 12 bases. The CDR3 has 18 residues. Germline values: CDR1 SGDLS, CDR2 YYNGEE. J lost 1 base, V lost 3 bases, and 9 bases had no gene match. Filled out from reference TRBV9 and TRBJ2-3, the complete variable domain reads DSGVTQTPKHLITATGQRVTLRCSPRSGDLSVYWYQQSLDQGLQFLIQYYNGEERAKGNILERFSAQQFPDLHSELNLSSLELGDSALYFCASSDPLAGGKGTDTQYFGPGTRLTVL.

V gene TRBV11-3 combines with J gene TRBJ2-7; D perhaps matches TRBD1 (5 bases). Looked up from germline, CDR1 is SGHNT and CDR2 is YENEEA. V was trimmed by 1 base and J by 3 bases, leaving 10 bases between them. The CDR3 consists of 14 residues. The CDR3, as DNA: TGTGCCAGCAGCTTAGGGGCAGGACACTACGAGCAGTACTTC. This sequence encodes CASSLGAGHYEQYF.

The J gene is TRBJ1-6, the V gene TRBV5-1; no firm D call. V was pared by 2 bases and J by 4 bases, with 10 bases between. Germline V gene data show CDR1 as SGHRS and CDR2 as YFSETQ. The CDR3 is made up of 15 amino acids. CDR3 in DNA: TGCGCCAGCAGCTTTTCGACGGGATATAATTCACCCCTCCACTTT. This translates into CASSFSTGYNSPLHF.

This clone was seen only once. The rearrangement uses TRBV19 and TRBJ1-4; TRBD1 aligns across 8 bases. The length of the CDR3 is 14 residues. The V segment lost 6 bases and the J segment 8 bases; nucleotides outside the gene matches: 8. Germline-derived CDR1 and CDR2 are LNHDA and SQIVND (reference sequence). This CDR3 is CASSGQGVREKLFF. DNA for the CDR3: TGTGCCAGTAGCGGACAGGGAGTAAGGGAAAAACTGTTTTTT.

The rearrangement links TRBV7-8 to TRBJ2-7; 8 nucleotides agree with TRBD2. CDR3 length: 19 residues. Germline loops: CDR1 SGHVS, CDR2 FQNEAQ. V lost 2 bases to trimming and J lost 1 base; unmatched junction nucleotides: 16. CDR3 loop: CASSLLYRSAGGVSYEQYF. CDR3 in DNA: TGTGCCAGCAGCTTATTGTACCGGTCCGCCGGGGGGGTTTCCTACGAGCAGTACTTC.

The chain's CDR3 is CASSIVGQGYTEAFF. The CDR3 DNA sequence: TGTGCCAGTAGTATAGTTGGACAGGGCTACACTGAAGCTTTCTTT. This sequence joins TRBV19 and TRBJ1-1, with 8 bases matching TRBD1. The CDR3 runs to 15 residues. V lost 1 base to trimming and J lost 3 bases; unmatched junction nucleotides: 4. Germline-derived CDR1 and CDR2 are LNHDA and SQIVND (reference sequence).

The gene calls are TRBV10-3 and TRBJ1-3; 7 nucleotides align to TRBD1. Germline V gene sequence: CDR1 ENHRY, CDR2 SYGVKD. The J segment lost 1 base and the V segment lost 10 bases, leaving 10 bases of the junction unmatched. The CDR3 spans 15 residues. The CDR3 region is CATLPSGGSGNTIYF. The CDR3 nucleotides are TGTGCCACCCTCCCCTCAGGGGGATCTGGAAACACCATATATTTT.

This chain uses TRBV6-1 with TRBJ2-1, with 8 bases aligning to TRBD1. CDR1 and CDR2 (germline): MNHNS, SASEGT. The CDR3 totals 17 residues. Losses at the gene ends were 2 bases for V and 7 bases for J; bases not matched to a gene: 13. The CDR3 DNA reads as TGTGCCAGCAGTGAATACTGGGACAGGCCTCTGGGGAATGAGCAGTTCTTC. Protein product: CASSEYWDRPLGNEQFF.

The chain employs TRBV19 and TRBJ1-5; 11 bases line up with TRBD1. Trimming cost V 9 bases and J 4 bases; bases outside gene matches: 8. This CDR3 has 15 amino acids. CDR1 and CDR2 from the germline V gene are LNHDA and SQIVND (reference sequence). CDR3: CASLGTGGTNQPQHF. CDR3 DNA: TGTGCCAGCTTGGGGACAGGGGGGACAAATCAGCCCCAGCATTTT. Based on the CDR3 plus reference TRBV19 and TRBJ1-5, the full variable domain is DGGITQSPKYLFRKEGQNVTLSCEQNLNHDAMYWYRQDPGQGLRLIYYSQIVNDFQKGDIAEGYSVSREKKESFPLTVTSAQKNPTAFYLCASLGTGGTNQPQHFGDGTRLSIL.

The rearrangement uses TRBV24-1 and TRBJ1-2; 10 bases are a match to TRBD1. V shed 2 bases, J shed 7 bases, and the junction held 9 bases outside the gene matches. The CDR3 covers 16 residues. CDR1 KGHDR and CDR2 SFDVKD come from the germline V gene. As DNA, the CDR3 is TGTGCCACCAGTGATTCCCCGACAGGGGGCGCGGGTGGCTACACCTTC. Translating it yields CATSDSPTGGAGGYTF.

This clone was detected a few times. The rearrangement uses TRBV5-4 and TRBJ2-2, with 12 bases aligning to TRBD1. The CDR3 contains 15 residues. J lost 4 bases, V lost 4 bases, and 2 bases had no gene match. CDR1 and CDR2 (germline): SGHNT, YYREEE (reference sequence). CDR3 amino acids: CASSLGQGATGELFF. CDR3 bases: TGTGCCAGCAGCCTGGGACAGGGGGCCACCGGGGAGCTGTTTTTT. The full variable domain, completed using reference TRBV5-4 and TRBJ2-2, is ETGVTQSPTHLIKTRGQQVTLRCSSQSGHNTVSWYQQALGQGPQFIFQYYREEENGRGNFPPRFSGLQFPNYSSELNVNALELDDSALYLCASSLGQGATGELFFGEGSRLTVL.

The rearrangement joins TRBV4-3 to TRBJ1-4, with D unclear. Between the trimmed V and J ends, which lost 1 base and 10 bases, there was a span of 13 bases. Germline V CDR1 and CDR2: LGHNA, YSLEER. The CDR3 totals 14 residues. CDR3 region: CASSQAATSGKLFF. The DNA for the CDR3 is TGCGCCAGCAGCCAAGCGGCCACAAGCGGAAAACTGTTTTTT.

This chain joins TRBV27 and TRBJ2-1; 7 positions agree with TRBD1. Trimming removed 5 bases from V and 7 bases from J; junction bases left unmatched: 11. The germline gives CDR1 MNHEY, CDR2 SMNVEV (reference sequence). This CDR3 is 15 amino acids long. The CDR3 loop is CASSEGRLQGNEQFF. CDR3 DNA sequence: TGTGCCAGCAGTGAAGGCCGACTACAGGGGAATGAGCAGTTCTTC.

This rearrangement joins TRBV19 to TRBJ1-2, with D unresolved. The CDR3 runs to 16 residues. The germline V and J ends were trimmed by 4 bases and 4 bases, with 19 bases remaining between them. CDR1 LNHDA and CDR2 SQIVND come from the germline V gene (reference sequence). The CDR3 bases are TGTGCCAGTAGTACGAGGCTGGTAATTGCGGGCTATGGCTACACCTTC. It encodes CASSTRLVIAGYGYTF.